This TCR beta chain appears in the sequencing data of a study of CXCR3-negative and CXCR3-positive naive CD8 T cells. In the case of this clonotype: Its antigen is as yet unknown.

Findings and limits, study-wide: The naive subsets expressed comparable surface CD5, and the authors inferred TCR strength from TRB CDR3 properties. Hydrophobicity was higher for TRB CDR3s found in CXCR3-positive naive cells than in CXCR3-negative naive cells. Within a donor, both naive subsets shared TRBV-TRBJ usage, unlike memory cells.

The TRB cDNA libraries were prepared by 5' RACE with UMI labels. Following a re-call of the 5' RACE reads, TCRdb has one entry per CDR3 protein and lacks DNA. Its clone listing holds about 130,000 distinct CDR3 sequences. The sequencing input was naive CXCR3- CD8+ T cells from blood. Noted subset: CD45RO-CCR7+CD27+CD95- naive CD8+ T cells lacking CXCR3 (TNR3-). This clonotype was obtained from a human donor in good health. Some clones in this sample may be carry-over from other donors' samples.

This CDR3 is CASSLEGWSGYEQYF. The chain has TRBV7-6 and TRBJ2-7. The CDR3 is 15 residues long. The germline gives CDR1 SGHVS, CDR2 FNYEAQ. The variable domain in full, completed from reference TRBV7-6 and TRBJ2-7, reads GAGVSQSPRYKVTKRGQDVALRCDPISGHVSLYWYRQALGQGPEFLTYFNYEAQQDKSGLPNDRFSAERPEGSISTLTIQRTEQRDSAMYRCASSLEGWSGYEQYFGPGTRLTVT.